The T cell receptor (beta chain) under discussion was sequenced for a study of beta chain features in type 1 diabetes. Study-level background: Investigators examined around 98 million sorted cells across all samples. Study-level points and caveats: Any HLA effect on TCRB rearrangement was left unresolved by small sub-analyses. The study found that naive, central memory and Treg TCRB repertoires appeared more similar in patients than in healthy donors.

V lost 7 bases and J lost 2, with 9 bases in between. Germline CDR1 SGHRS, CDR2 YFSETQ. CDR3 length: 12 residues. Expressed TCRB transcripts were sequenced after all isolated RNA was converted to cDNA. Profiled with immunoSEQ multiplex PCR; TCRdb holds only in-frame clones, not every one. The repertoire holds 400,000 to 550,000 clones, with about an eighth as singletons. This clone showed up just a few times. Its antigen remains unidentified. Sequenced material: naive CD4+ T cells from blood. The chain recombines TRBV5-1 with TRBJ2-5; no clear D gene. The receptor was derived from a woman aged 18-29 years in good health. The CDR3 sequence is CASGPGQETQYF. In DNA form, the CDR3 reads TGCGCCAGCGGGCCCGGGCAAGAGACCCAGTACTTC.